This T cell receptor (beta chain) derives from a study of blood T cell repertoires in COVID-19. Study-wide context: Whether acute or convalescent, the COVID-19 samples came from the United States, Italy and Spain.

Repertoires were generated with immunoSEQ multiplex PCR, while TCRdb's copy carries only in-frame clones and drops some. The sample lists 140,000 or so clones; about four fifths were seen once. Sequenced sample: PBMCs or T cells enriched from blood (not recorded which). The source is a woman under 30 who had been exposed to COVID-19.

CDR3 nucleotide sequence: TGTGCCACCAGCAGAGTAGCGGGAGGGCCTCCTGAGCAGTTCTTC. It encodes CATSRVAGGPPEQFF. The V gene is TRBV15, the J gene TRBJ2-1; 11 nucleotides agree with TRBD2. CDR1 is LNHNV and CDR2 is YYDKDF in the germline V gene (reference sequence). The CDR3 contains 15 residues. Unmatched junction bases numbered 5, after V lost 1 base and J lost 9 bases. The whole variable domain, filled in from reference TRBV15 and TRBJ2-1, reads DAMVIQNPRYQVTQFGKPVTLSCSQTLNHNVMYWYQQKSSQAPKLLFHYYDKDFNNEADTPDNFQSRRPNTSFCFLDIRSPGLGDTAMYLCATSRVAGGPPEQFFGPGTRLTVL.